A few counts support the clone carrying this T cell receptor beta chain. What it recognizes is unknown. These data come from a study of cytomegalovirus exposure and HLA in healthy donors. Regarding the study as a whole: Sequencing likely generated an artifact that appeared as a cluster of highly shared sequence variants. Usually a TCR sequence was rare, but some public TCRs were found in many donors. Analyses of presence/absence relied on an assumption of roughly uniform sequencing depth across donors.

It was with 60 Vbeta and 13 Jbeta primers that the PCR ran. Using immunoSEQ multiplex PCR, the repertoire was profiled, and TCRdb retains in-frame clones only, with some absent. The profile covers 150,000 to 170,000 clones, with around 74% appearing a single time and 2.8% taken by the ten largest. The source material was PBMCs. The source is a man aged 18 to 35 in good health and CMV-seronegative.

The CDR3 sequence is CASSEQFRTSGVTDTQYF. The DNA for the CDR3 is TGTGCCAGCAGTGAACAATTCCGGACTAGCGGGGTAACAGATACGCAGTATTTT. This chain joins TRBV2 and TRBJ2-3, with TRBD2 matching 12 bases. The CDR3 contains 18 residues. The germline V gene encodes CDR1 SNHLY and CDR2 FYNNEI. Trimming took 2 bases from V and 3 from J; bases not matched to a gene: 9.